A single sample is the source of the 27 T cell receptor beta chains below, sequenced in a study of T cell changes during pregnancy in multiple sclerosis. The repertoire was sequenced with immunoSEQ multiplex PCR; TCRdb's copy has only in-frame clones and lacks some. Here the sample spans around 19,000 clones, about 85% being singletons. This specimen was CD8+ T cells from peripheral blood mononuclear cells, taken in the third trimester of pregnancy. The receptors originated from a female donor in good health, enrolled as a control in a pregnancy study.

The chain couples TRBV5-4 to TRBJ2-7; 8 bases are shared with TRBD1. The germline CDR1 and CDR2 sequences are SGHNT and YYREEE (reference sequence). This CDR3 has 13 amino acids. After removal of 4 bases from V and 3 bases from J, the junction contained 3 bases not matched to a gene. This CDR3 reads CASSEGQVYEQYF. CDR3 bases: TGTGCCAGCAGCGAGGGACAGGTCTACGAGCAGTACTTC.

The V and J genes are TRBV5-4 and TRBJ2-2; D perhaps matches TRBD2 (6 bases). Trimming pared 1 base from V and 4 bases from J, leaving 8 bases between. The CDR3 loop spans 14 amino acids. CDR1 and CDR2 (germline): SGHNT, YYREEE (reference sequence). CDR3 residues: CASSLTSPTGELFF. DNA for the CDR3: TGTGCCAGCAGCTTGACTAGCCCCACCGGGGAGCTGTTTTTT.

The chain is built from TRBV18 and TRBJ2-1; perhaps TRBD2 as D (6 bases). The CDR3 covers 16 residues. CDR1 and CDR2 from the germline V gene are KGHSH and LQKENI. The V and J ends lost 3 bases and 5 bases respectively, with 17 bases between them. The CDR3 coding sequence is TGTGCCAGCTCACCGGGAGGAGGCAAGGTCAACAATGAGCAGTTCTTC. Translating it yields CASSPGGGKVNNEQFF.

This clone was seen only once. The chain combines TRBV28 with TRBJ2-7, with D perhaps TRBD2 (6 bases). This CDR3 spans 13 amino acids. The V end was cut by 8 bases, the J end by 1 base, with 12 bases between. Looked up from germline, CDR1 is MDHEN and CDR2 is SYDVKM. The CDR3 loop reads CASVGTPSYEQYF. DNA of the CDR3: TGTGCCAGCGTGGGGACTCCTTCCTACGAGCAGTACTTC.

This clone was counted once. The V call is TRBV4-3, the J call TRBJ2-7; the match to TRBD2 covers 8 bases. With V trimmed by 5 bases and J by 0 bases, 3 bases remained unmatched. The length of the CDR3 is 14 residues. Per the germline V gene, CDR1 is LGHNA and CDR2 is YSLEER. The CDR3 loop is CASSTGTSSYEQYF. The CDR3 bases are TGCGCCAGCAGCACCGGGACTAGCTCCTACGAGCAGTACTTC.

This rearrangement joins TRBV6-5 to TRBJ2-7, with D unclear. The germline V gene encodes CDR1 MNHEY and CDR2 SVGAGI. V lost 0 bases and J lost 7, with 19 bases in between. The CDR3 length is 16 residues. CDR3 DNA: TGTGCCAGCAGTTACTCGAAGCGCGATAGGTCCTTAGAGCAGTACTTC. This codes for CASSYSKRDRSLEQYF.

In nucleotides, the CDR3 is TGTGCCAGCTCACAGGACAGTGATGAGACCCAGTACTTC. Its protein is CASSQDSDETQYF. V is TRBV18 and J is TRBJ2-5, with D maybe TRBD1 (6 bases). From germline, CDR1 is KGHSH and CDR2 LQKENI. The CDR3 length is 13 residues. Trimming removed 4 bases from V and 5 bases from J, with 11 bases in between.

V is TRBV6-6 and J is TRBJ2-3; 8 positions agree with TRBD1. Germline CDR1 reads MNHNY; CDR2 reads SVGAGI (reference sequence). CDR3 size: 15 residues. J gave up 6 bases and V 4 bases, and 9 bases lay outside the gene matches. In DNA, the CDR3 is TGTGCCAGCAGTTTAGCCGGGACAGGCCCGGATACGCAGTATTTT. Its protein product is CASSLAGTGPDTQYF.

This clone is medium-sized in the sample. This rearrangement joins TRBV7-9 to TRBJ2-1; D possibly corresponds to TRBD2 (6 bases). V was trimmed by 5 bases and J by 5 bases, leaving 10 bases between them. This CDR3 has 13 residues. Germline CDR1 is SEHNR and CDR2 is FQNEAQ (reference sequence). The CDR3 DNA follows: TGTGCCAGCAGCGGGAGGAATAACAATGAGCAGTTCTTC. Residues: CASSGRNNNEQFF.

The rearrangement joins TRBV29-1 to TRBJ2-7; 9 nucleotides agree with TRBD2. CDR3 length: 13 amino acids. The trim removed 1 base at V and 2 bases at J, leaving 0 bases unmatched. Germline V CDR1 and CDR2: SQVTM, ANQGSEA. The CDR3 DNA is TGCAGCGTTGAAGGCGGGAGGGCCTACGAGCAGTACTTC. Translating it yields CSVEGGRAYEQYF.

V gene TRBV4-3 combines with J gene TRBJ2-3; 9 bases line up with TRBD1. V shed 1 base, J shed 6 bases, and the junction held 5 bases outside the gene matches. This CDR3 is built from 15 residues. Looked up from germline, CDR1 is LGHNA and CDR2 is YSLEER. CDR3 in DNA: TGCGCCAGCAGCCAAGGGACAGGGGAAGTGGATACGCAGTATTTT. This encodes CASSQGTGEVDTQYF.

This clone showed up just a few times. The rearrangement links TRBV29-1 to TRBJ1-1; no definite D call. The CDR3 extends over 14 amino acids. V was shortened by 5 bases and J by 6 bases, with 19 bases between the two germline ends. Germline CDR1 is SQVTM and CDR2 is ANQGSEA. DNA of the CDR3: TGCAGCGTTTCGAGGGTGGGGAGGGAGGCTGAAGCTTTCTTT. It encodes CSVSRVGREAEAFF.

This chain joins TRBV30 and TRBJ2-7; 8 bases are a match to TRBD1. V lost 2 bases and J lost 5; bases outside the gene matches: 14. The CDR3 has 16 residues. Germline CDR1 and CDR2: GTSNPN and SVGIG (reference sequence). CDR3 DNA sequence: TGTGCCTGGAGTAGAAGGGACAGGCGGTTCGGGGACGAGCAGTACTTC. It translates to CAWSRRDRRFGDEQYF.

This clone was seen only a few times. V and J are TRBV6-1 and TRBJ2-7; 7 nucleotides align to TRBD1. Germline trimming cut 5 bases from V and 5 bases from J; bases unmatched to any gene: 9. Germline lookup yields CDR1 MNHNS and CDR2 SASEGT. The CDR3 contains 14 residues. The CDR3 nucleotides are TGTGCCAGCAGTCCACTGACAGGGACGGACGAGCAGTACTTC. It yields the protein CASSPLTGTDEQYF.

This CDR3 reads CASRQGPLSNQPQHF. In DNA, the CDR3 is TGTGCCAGCAGGCAGGGCCCCCTTAGCAATCAGCCCCAGCATTTT. V gene TRBV7-2 combines with J gene TRBJ1-5; tentatively, D is TRBD1 (5 bases). The V and J ends lost 6 bases and 0 bases respectively, with 12 bases between them. The CDR3 consists of 15 residues. Germline V gene lookup returns CDR1 SGHTA and CDR2 FQGNSA.

V gene TRBV28 combines with J gene TRBJ2-3; 10 bases are a match to TRBD2. J gave up 8 bases and V 6 bases, and 11 bases lay outside the gene matches. The CDR3 has 15 residues. Germline values: CDR1 MDHEN, CDR2 SYDVKM. CDR3 region: CASRQAGGLRATQYF. Here the CDR3 DNA reads TGTGCCAGCAGGCAAGCGGGAGGGCTACGAGCTACGCAGTATTTT.

The chain recombines TRBV19 with TRBJ1-2, with TRBD1 matching over 7 bases. Germline CDR1 LNHDA, CDR2 SQIVND (reference sequence). The CDR3 has 13 residues. Trimming removed 5 bases from V and 6 bases from J; junction bases left unmatched: 6. CDR3 residues: CASSLRTGNGYTF. CDR3 nucleotides: TGTGCCAGTAGTTTACGGACAGGCAATGGCTACACCTTC.

The V and J genes are TRBV29-1 and TRBJ2-3; 8 bases fit TRBD2. This CDR3 has 15 amino acids. J gave up 7 bases and V 4 bases, and 13 bases lay outside the gene matches. Germline CDR1 reads SQVTM; CDR2 reads ANQGSEA. This CDR3 is CSVAGGLVRGYTQYF. As DNA, the CDR3 is TGCAGCGTTGCGGGAGGGCTCGTCCGGGGGTATACGCAGTATTTT.

The chain joins TRBV9 to TRBJ1-1, with TRBD1 as a possible D gene (6 bases). V was shortened by 4 bases and J by 1 base, with 11 bases between the two germline ends. The CDR3 spans 14 residues. Germline V gene lookup returns CDR1 SGDLS and CDR2 YYNGEE. CDR3 in DNA: TGTGCCAGCAGCTCTACAGGGCGGAACACTGAAGCTTTCTTT. Amino acids: CASSSTGRNTEAFF.

The chain combines TRBV27 with TRBJ2-7; D gene uncertain. V was clipped by 3 bases and J by 2 bases, with 8 bases between them. The V gene's germline CDR1 is MNHEY and CDR2 SMNVEV (reference sequence). The CDR3 is 13 amino acids. The CDR3 protein is CASSLALPYEQYF. The CDR3 coding sequence is TGTGCCAGCAGTTTGGCCCTTCCCTACGAGCAGTACTTC.

This chain joins TRBV29-1 and TRBJ2-6; 7 positions match TRBD1. CDR1 and CDR2 (germline): SQVTM, ANQGSEA. The CDR3 contains 14 residues. J was trimmed by 4 bases and V by 3 bases; bases with no gene match: 3. CDR3 coding DNA: TGCAGCGTTGAGAGGGGGCCCGGGGCCAACGTCCTGACTTTC. It encodes CSVERGPGANVLTF.

This chain joins TRBV27 and TRBJ2-1, with 7 bases identical to TRBD2. This CDR3 is 15 amino acids long. Germline CDR1 is MNHEY and CDR2 is SMNVEV (reference sequence). With 2 bases clipped from V and 3 bases from J, the junction kept 4 bases outside the gene matches. This CDR3 reads CASSLRLADYNEQFF. CDR3 coding DNA: TGTGCCAGCAGTTTACGTCTAGCGGACTACAATGAGCAGTTCTTC.

The rearrangement uses TRBV5-1 and TRBJ2-7; TRBD2 agrees at 9 bases. Unmatched junction bases numbered 7, after V lost 0 bases and J lost 0 bases. The germline V gene encodes CDR1 SGHRS and CDR2 YFSETQ. The CDR3 is 17 amino acids. CDR3: CASSLAVTSGYSYEQYF. For the CDR3, the DNA is TGCGCCAGCAGCTTGGCCGTGACTAGCGGATACTCCTACGAGCAGTACTTC. Full variable domain (rest looked up from reference TRBV5-1 and TRBJ2-7): KAGVTQTPRYLIKTRGQQVTLSCSPISGHRSVSWYQQTPGQGLQFLFEYFSETQRNKGNFPGRFSGRQFSNSRSEMNVSTLELGDSALYLCASSLAVTSGYSYEQYFGPGTRLTVT.

The genes are TRBV27 and TRBJ2-6; D remains ambiguous. In germline, CDR1 is MNHEY, CDR2 SMNVEV (reference sequence). The ends were cut back, 3 bases at V and 0 bases at J, with 9 bases in the middle. The CDR3 consists of 16 residues. The chain's CDR3 is CASSFAFGSGANVLTF. The DNA for the CDR3 is TGTGCCAGCAGTTTTGCGTTCGGCTCTGGGGCCAACGTCCTGACTTTC.

The chain carries TRBV7-9 and TRBJ2-1; D perhaps matches TRBD2 (5 bases). The V end was cut by 6 bases, the J end by 2 bases, with 20 bases between. Germline lookup yields CDR1 SEHNR and CDR2 FQNEAQ (reference sequence). CDR3 length: 17 residues. The CDR3 bases are TGTGCCAGCAGTACCTACACGTGGACTGGCCCCTACAATGAGCAGTTCTTC. Translated, it gives CASSTYTWTGPYNEQFF.

The V and J genes are TRBV7-8 and TRBJ1-1; 7 bases match TRBD1. The CDR3 length is 15 residues. V lost 3 bases and J lost 1; bases outside the gene matches: 5. The V gene's germline CDR1 is SGHVS and CDR2 FQNEAQ. CDR3 sequence: CASSFRDRENTEAFF. The CDR3 region has the DNA TGTGCCAGCAGCTTCCGGGACAGAGAGAACACTGAAGCTTTCTTT.

This sequence joins TRBV10-1 and TRBJ2-7; unclear D gene. Germline V gives CDR1 WNHNN, CDR2 SYGVQD (reference sequence). V was pared by 7 bases and J by 2 bases, with 12 bases between. There are 13 residues in the CDR3. The CDR3 is CASTKRCPYEQYF. DNA for the CDR3: TGCGCCAGCACGAAGCGTTGCCCCTACGAGCAGTACTTC.